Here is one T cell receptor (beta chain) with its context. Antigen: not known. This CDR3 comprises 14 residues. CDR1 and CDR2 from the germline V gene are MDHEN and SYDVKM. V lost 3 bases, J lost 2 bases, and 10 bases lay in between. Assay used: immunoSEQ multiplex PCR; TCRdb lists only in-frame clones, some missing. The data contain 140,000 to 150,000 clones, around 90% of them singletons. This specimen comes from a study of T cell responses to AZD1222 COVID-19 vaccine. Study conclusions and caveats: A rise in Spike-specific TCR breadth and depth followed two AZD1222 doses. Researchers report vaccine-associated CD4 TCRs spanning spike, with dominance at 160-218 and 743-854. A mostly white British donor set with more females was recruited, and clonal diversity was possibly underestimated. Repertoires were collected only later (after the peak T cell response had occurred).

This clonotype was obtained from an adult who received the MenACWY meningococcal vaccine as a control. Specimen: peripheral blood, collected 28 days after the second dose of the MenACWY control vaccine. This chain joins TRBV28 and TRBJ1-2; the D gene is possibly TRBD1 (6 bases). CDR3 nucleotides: TGTGCCAGCAGTTTCCAGGGGACCAACTATGGCTACACCTTC. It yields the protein CASSFQGTNYGYTF.